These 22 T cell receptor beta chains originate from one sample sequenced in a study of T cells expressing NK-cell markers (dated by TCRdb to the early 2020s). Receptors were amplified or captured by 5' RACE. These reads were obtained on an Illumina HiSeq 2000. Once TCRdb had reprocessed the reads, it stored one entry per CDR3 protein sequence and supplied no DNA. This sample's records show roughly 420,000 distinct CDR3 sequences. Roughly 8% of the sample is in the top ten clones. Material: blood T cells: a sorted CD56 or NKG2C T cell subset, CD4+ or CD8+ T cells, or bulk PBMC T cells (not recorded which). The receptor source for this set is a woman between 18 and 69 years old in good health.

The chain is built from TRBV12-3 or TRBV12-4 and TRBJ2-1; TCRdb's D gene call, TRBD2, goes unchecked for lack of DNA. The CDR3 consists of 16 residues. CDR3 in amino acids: CASSSPTSGSGYEQFF.

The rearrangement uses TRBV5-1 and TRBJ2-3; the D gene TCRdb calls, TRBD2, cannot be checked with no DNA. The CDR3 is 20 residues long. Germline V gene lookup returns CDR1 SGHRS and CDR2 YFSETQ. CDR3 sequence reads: CASTLNMGLAGGTDTDTQYF.

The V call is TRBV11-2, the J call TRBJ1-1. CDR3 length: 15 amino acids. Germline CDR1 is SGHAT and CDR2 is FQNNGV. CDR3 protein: CASSLAGLGPTEAFF. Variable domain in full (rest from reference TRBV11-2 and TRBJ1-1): EAGVAQSPRYKIIEKRQSVAFWCNPISGHATLYWYQQILGQGPKLLIQFQNNGVVDDSQLPKDRFSAERLKGVDSTLKIQPAKLEDSAVYLCASSLAGLGPTEAFFGQGTRLTVV.

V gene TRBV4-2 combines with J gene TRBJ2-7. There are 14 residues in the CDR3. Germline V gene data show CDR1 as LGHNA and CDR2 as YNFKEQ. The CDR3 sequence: CASSPGGSAYEQYF.

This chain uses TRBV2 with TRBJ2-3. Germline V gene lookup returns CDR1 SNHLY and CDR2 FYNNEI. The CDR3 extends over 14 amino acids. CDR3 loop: CASSERASTDTQYF.

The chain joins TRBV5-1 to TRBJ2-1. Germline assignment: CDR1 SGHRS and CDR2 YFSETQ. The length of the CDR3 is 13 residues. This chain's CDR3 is CASSSTQYNEQFF.

The CDR3 region is CSATDSGWVGGELFF. J is TRBJ2-2 and V is TRBV20-1; with no DNA, the TCRdb D assignment of TRBD2 cannot be verified. The CDR3 is 15 amino acids. Germline CDR1 and CDR2: DFQATT and SNEGSKA (reference sequence).

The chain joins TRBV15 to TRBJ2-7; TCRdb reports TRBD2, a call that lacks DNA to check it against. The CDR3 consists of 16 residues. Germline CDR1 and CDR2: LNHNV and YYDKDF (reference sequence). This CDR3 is CATSRPQTSATYEQYF.

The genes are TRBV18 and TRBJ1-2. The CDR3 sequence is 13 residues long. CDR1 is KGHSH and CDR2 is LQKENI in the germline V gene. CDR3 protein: CASSPPGVEGYTF.

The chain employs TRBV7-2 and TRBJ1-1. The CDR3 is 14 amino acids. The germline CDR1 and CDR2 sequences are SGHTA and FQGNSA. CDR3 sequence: CASSSRTQNTEAFF.

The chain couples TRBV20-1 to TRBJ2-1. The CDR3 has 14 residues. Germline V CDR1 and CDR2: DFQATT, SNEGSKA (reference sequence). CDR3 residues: CSAETPSSYNEQFF.

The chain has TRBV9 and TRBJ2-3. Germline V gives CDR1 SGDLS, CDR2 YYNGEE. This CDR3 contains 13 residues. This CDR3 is CASSVVEVDTQYF.

This CDR3 is CSARQPVGYNEQFF. The chain couples TRBV20-1 to TRBJ2-1; TCRdb reports TRBD2, a call that lacks DNA to check it against. The CDR3 extends over 14 amino acids. From germline, CDR1 is DFQATT and CDR2 SNEGSKA (reference sequence).

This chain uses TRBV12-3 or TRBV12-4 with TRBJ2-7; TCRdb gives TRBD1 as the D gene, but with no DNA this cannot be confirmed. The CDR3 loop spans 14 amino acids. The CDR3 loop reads CASSRPGQGHEQYF.

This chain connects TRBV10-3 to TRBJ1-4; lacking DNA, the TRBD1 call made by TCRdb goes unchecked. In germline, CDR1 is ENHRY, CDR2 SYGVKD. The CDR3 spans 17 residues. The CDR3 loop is CAISEGRQGLANEKLFF.

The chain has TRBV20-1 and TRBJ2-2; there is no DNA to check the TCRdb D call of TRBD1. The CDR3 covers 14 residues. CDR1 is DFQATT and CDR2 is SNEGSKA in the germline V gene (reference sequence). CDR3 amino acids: CSAADRVETGELFF.

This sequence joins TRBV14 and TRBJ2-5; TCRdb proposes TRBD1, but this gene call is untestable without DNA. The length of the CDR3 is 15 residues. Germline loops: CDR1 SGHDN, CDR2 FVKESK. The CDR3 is CASSQDQTAQETQYF.

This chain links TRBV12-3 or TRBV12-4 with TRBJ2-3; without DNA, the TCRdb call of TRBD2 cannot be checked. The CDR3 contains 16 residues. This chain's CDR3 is CASSLRGGFTPDTQYF.

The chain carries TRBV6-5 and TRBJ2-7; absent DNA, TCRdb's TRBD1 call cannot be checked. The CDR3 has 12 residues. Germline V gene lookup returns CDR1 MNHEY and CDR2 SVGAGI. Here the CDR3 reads CASRQTGGEQYF.

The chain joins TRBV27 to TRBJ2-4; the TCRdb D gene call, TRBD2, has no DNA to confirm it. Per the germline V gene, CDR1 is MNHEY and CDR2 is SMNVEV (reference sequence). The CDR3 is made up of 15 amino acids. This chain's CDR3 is CASTVTSGGKNIQYF.

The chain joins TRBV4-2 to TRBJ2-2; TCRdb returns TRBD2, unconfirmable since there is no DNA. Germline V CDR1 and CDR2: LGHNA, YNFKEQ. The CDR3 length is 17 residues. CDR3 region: CASRPVLQRGNTGELFF.

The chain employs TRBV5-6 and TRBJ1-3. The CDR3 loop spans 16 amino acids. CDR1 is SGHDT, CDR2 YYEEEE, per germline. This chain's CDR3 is CASSATTERSGNTIYF.